Presented here are 18 T cell receptor beta chains from one specimen sequenced in a study of blood T cell repertoires in COVID-19. The repertoire was sequenced with immunoSEQ multiplex PCR; TCRdb's copy has only in-frame clones and lacks some. The table shows 100,000 to 110,000 clones, with approximately 89% occurring only once. Sequenced material: peripheral blood. Every receptor here comes from a man aged 50 to 60 with active COVID-19.

V usage is TRBV5-6 and J usage is TRBJ2-6, with D unclear. The CDR3 runs to 16 residues. Trimming took off 1 base at V and 3 bases at J, with 11 bases between the two ends. Germline CDR1 SGHDT, CDR2 YYEEEE. The DNA for the CDR3 is TGTGCCAGCAGCTTGAGACGGTCAGGTGGGGCCAACGTCCTGACTTTC. Its protein product is CASSLRRSGGANVLTF.

V and J are TRBV6-5 and TRBJ1-5; 7 bases line up with TRBD1. Germline values: CDR1 MNHEY, CDR2 SVGAGI. V lost 2 bases, J lost 9 bases, and 4 bases stayed unmatched. This CDR3 spans 13 amino acids. CDR3 DNA: TGTGCCAGCAGTTACGGGGACAGTTCGCCCCAGCATTTT. This encodes CASSYGDSSPQHF.

This chain joins TRBV6-6 and TRBJ1-5; D gene ambiguous. V gave up 2 bases and J gave up 4 bases, with 9 bases separating them. This CDR3 has 14 amino acids. In germline, CDR1 is MNHNY, CDR2 SVGAGI (reference sequence). CDR3 nucleotide sequence: TGTGCCAGCAGTTACGGCCAGATTAATCAGCCCCAGCATTTT. Its translation is CASSYGQINQPQHF.

The chain employs TRBV5-1 and TRBJ2-3; 8 nucleotides line up with TRBD1. The length of the CDR3 is 16 residues. J lost 3 bases, V lost 1 base, and 7 bases had no gene match. The germline CDR1 and CDR2 sequences are SGHRS and YFSETQ. CDR3 in amino acids: CASSLPGQGTTDTQYF. CDR3 nucleotide sequence: TGCGCCAGCAGCTTGCCCGGACAGGGAACTACAGATACGCAGTATTTT.

This clone turned up a few times. The V and J genes are TRBV19 and TRBJ2-5; 9 nucleotides match TRBD2. V was clipped by 9 bases and J by 3 bases; unmatched bases: 11. The CDR3 has 15 residues. CDR1 and CDR2 from the germline V gene are LNHDA and SQIVND (reference sequence). CDR3: CASRRRGGGEETQYF. For the CDR3, the DNA is TGTGCCAGCCGACGGAGAGGCGGGGGGGAAGAGACCCAGTACTTC.

This chain connects TRBV10-3 to TRBJ2-7; TRBD2 matches 11 bases. With V trimmed by 0 bases and J by 4 bases, 5 bases remained unmatched. This CDR3 spans 16 amino acids. Germline V lookup: CDR1 ENHRY, CDR2 SYGVKD. The CDR3 DNA reads as TGTGCCATCAGTGAGTCACTAGCGGGGGACCATTACGAGCAGTACTTC. Its translation is CAISESLAGDHYEQYF.

This rearrangement joins TRBV3-1 (or the pseudogene TRBV3-2) to TRBJ1-6; D unclear. The V and J ends lost 3 bases and 9 bases respectively, with 6 bases between them. Per the germline V gene, CDR1 is LGHDT and CDR2 is YNNKEL (reference sequence). This CDR3 is 12 amino acids long. In nucleotides, the CDR3 is TGTGCCAGCAGCCAGAGTGTTTCACCCCTCCACTTT. Translated, it gives CASSQSVSPLHF.

The chain joins TRBV5-1 to TRBJ2-2; D might be TRBD1 (6 bases). With 4 bases removed from V and 5 bases from J, the gap between germline ends came to 18 bases. This CDR3 spans 16 amino acids. Germline lookup yields CDR1 SGHRS and CDR2 YFSETQ. CDR3 nucleotides: TGCGCCAGCAGCCTAAACAGGGAAGTGGGAACCGGGGAGCTGTTTTTT. This translates into CASSLNREVGTGELFF.

The chain recombines TRBV27 with TRBJ1-4; 7 positions match TRBD1. Looked up from germline, CDR1 is MNHEY and CDR2 is SMNVEV (reference sequence). V lost 6 bases, J lost 8 bases, and 9 bases stayed unmatched. This CDR3 spans 14 amino acids. As DNA, the CDR3 is TGTGCCAGCAGGTCGACAGGGAGGAACGAAAAACTGTTTTTT. Translation: CASRSTGRNEKLFF.

V gene TRBV5-8 combines with J gene TRBJ1-1, with 9 positions matching TRBD1. In germline, CDR1 is SGHTS, CDR2 YDEGEE. The CDR3 sequence is 12 residues long. The V segment lost 5 bases and the J segment 10 bases; nucleotides outside the gene matches: 6. CDR3 sequence reads: CASRQQGAGAFF. The CDR3 bases are TGTGCCAGCAGGCAACAGGGGGCTGGAGCTTTCTTT.

In regard to this clone: Other DNA sequences in the same sample also yield this CDR3. The chain employs TRBV5-4 and TRBJ1-1, with 9 positions matching TRBD1. The CDR3 totals 15 residues. J gave up 1 base and V 4 bases, and 5 bases lay outside the gene matches. Germline V gene data show CDR1 as SGHNT and CDR2 as YYREEE (reference sequence). The CDR3 here is CASSTPGQGNTEAFF. The CDR3 region has the DNA TGTGCCAGCAGCACCCCGGGACAGGGGAACACTGAAGCTTTCTTT.

The CDR3, as DNA: TGTGCCAGCAGCTTAGGCGCCACCTACGAGCAGTACGTC. This gives the protein CASSLGATYEQYV. The chain links TRBV7-9 to TRBJ2-7; D unclear. Trimming removed 1 base at V and 2 bases at J, with 6 bases between. CDR1 is SEHNR and CDR2 is FQNEAQ in the germline V gene (reference sequence). This CDR3 spans 13 amino acids.

Here the CDR3 reads CASSQTGGRETQYF. Written as DNA, the CDR3 is TGCGCCAGCAGCCAAACAGGGGGCCGGGAGACCCAGTACTTC. The J gene is TRBJ2-5, the V gene TRBV4-1; 9 bases agree with TRBD1. Germline CDR1 is MGHRA and CDR2 is YSYEKL. The CDR3 has 14 amino acids. V was clipped by 2 bases and J by 5 bases; unmatched bases: 3.

The rearrangement joins TRBV25-1 to TRBJ2-1; 9 positions agree with TRBD2. The CDR3 length is 18 residues. Germline V lookup: CDR1 MGHDK, CDR2 SYGVNS. V gave up 1 base and J gave up 0 bases; unmatched junction bases: 7. DNA for the CDR3: TGTGCCAGCAGTGAATGGGCTAGCGGGGTCGGCTCCTACAATGAGCAGTTCTTC. It translates to CASSEWASGVGSYNEQFF.

This chain connects TRBV7-9 to TRBJ2-5; 7 bases map to TRBD2. The CDR3 spans 15 residues. Germline CDR1 SEHNR, CDR2 FQNEAQ (reference sequence). After removal of 0 bases from V and 2 bases from J, the junction contained 3 bases not matched to a gene. The CDR3 spells CASSLAPGGQETQYF. The CDR3 bases are TGTGCCAGCAGCTTAGCGCCCGGGGGGCAAGAGACCCAGTACTTC.

The chain joins TRBV14 to TRBJ2-2, with D hard to call. The V end was cut by 5 bases, the J end by 6 bases, with 7 bases between. Germline CDR1 SGHDN, CDR2 FVKESK. This CDR3 contains 12 residues. The chain's CDR3 is CASSYSPGELFF. The DNA for the CDR3 is TGTGCCAGCAGCTATTCCCCCGGGGAGCTGTTTTTT.

CDR3 bases: TGTGCCAGCAGTTCGGCCGACAGGTGGTTAAACACCGGGGAGCTGTTTTTT. Translated, it gives CASSSADRWLNTGELFF. This rearrangement joins TRBV27 to TRBJ2-2; a possible D gene is TRBD1 (6 bases). Trimming stripped 4 bases from V and 2 bases from J, with 17 bases between. The CDR3 spans 17 residues. Per germline, CDR1 MNHEY and CDR2 SMNVEV (reference sequence).

The J gene is TRBJ2-2, the V gene TRBV11-3; the match to TRBD2 covers 9 bases. The CDR3 consists of 15 residues. Trimming removed 4 bases from V and 4 bases from J; junction bases left unmatched: 4. Germline assignment: CDR1 SGHNT and CDR2 YENEEA. This chain's CDR3 is CASSYRSGGTGELFF. The DNA for the CDR3 is TGTGCCAGCAGCTACCGTAGCGGGGGCACCGGGGAGCTGTTTTTT.